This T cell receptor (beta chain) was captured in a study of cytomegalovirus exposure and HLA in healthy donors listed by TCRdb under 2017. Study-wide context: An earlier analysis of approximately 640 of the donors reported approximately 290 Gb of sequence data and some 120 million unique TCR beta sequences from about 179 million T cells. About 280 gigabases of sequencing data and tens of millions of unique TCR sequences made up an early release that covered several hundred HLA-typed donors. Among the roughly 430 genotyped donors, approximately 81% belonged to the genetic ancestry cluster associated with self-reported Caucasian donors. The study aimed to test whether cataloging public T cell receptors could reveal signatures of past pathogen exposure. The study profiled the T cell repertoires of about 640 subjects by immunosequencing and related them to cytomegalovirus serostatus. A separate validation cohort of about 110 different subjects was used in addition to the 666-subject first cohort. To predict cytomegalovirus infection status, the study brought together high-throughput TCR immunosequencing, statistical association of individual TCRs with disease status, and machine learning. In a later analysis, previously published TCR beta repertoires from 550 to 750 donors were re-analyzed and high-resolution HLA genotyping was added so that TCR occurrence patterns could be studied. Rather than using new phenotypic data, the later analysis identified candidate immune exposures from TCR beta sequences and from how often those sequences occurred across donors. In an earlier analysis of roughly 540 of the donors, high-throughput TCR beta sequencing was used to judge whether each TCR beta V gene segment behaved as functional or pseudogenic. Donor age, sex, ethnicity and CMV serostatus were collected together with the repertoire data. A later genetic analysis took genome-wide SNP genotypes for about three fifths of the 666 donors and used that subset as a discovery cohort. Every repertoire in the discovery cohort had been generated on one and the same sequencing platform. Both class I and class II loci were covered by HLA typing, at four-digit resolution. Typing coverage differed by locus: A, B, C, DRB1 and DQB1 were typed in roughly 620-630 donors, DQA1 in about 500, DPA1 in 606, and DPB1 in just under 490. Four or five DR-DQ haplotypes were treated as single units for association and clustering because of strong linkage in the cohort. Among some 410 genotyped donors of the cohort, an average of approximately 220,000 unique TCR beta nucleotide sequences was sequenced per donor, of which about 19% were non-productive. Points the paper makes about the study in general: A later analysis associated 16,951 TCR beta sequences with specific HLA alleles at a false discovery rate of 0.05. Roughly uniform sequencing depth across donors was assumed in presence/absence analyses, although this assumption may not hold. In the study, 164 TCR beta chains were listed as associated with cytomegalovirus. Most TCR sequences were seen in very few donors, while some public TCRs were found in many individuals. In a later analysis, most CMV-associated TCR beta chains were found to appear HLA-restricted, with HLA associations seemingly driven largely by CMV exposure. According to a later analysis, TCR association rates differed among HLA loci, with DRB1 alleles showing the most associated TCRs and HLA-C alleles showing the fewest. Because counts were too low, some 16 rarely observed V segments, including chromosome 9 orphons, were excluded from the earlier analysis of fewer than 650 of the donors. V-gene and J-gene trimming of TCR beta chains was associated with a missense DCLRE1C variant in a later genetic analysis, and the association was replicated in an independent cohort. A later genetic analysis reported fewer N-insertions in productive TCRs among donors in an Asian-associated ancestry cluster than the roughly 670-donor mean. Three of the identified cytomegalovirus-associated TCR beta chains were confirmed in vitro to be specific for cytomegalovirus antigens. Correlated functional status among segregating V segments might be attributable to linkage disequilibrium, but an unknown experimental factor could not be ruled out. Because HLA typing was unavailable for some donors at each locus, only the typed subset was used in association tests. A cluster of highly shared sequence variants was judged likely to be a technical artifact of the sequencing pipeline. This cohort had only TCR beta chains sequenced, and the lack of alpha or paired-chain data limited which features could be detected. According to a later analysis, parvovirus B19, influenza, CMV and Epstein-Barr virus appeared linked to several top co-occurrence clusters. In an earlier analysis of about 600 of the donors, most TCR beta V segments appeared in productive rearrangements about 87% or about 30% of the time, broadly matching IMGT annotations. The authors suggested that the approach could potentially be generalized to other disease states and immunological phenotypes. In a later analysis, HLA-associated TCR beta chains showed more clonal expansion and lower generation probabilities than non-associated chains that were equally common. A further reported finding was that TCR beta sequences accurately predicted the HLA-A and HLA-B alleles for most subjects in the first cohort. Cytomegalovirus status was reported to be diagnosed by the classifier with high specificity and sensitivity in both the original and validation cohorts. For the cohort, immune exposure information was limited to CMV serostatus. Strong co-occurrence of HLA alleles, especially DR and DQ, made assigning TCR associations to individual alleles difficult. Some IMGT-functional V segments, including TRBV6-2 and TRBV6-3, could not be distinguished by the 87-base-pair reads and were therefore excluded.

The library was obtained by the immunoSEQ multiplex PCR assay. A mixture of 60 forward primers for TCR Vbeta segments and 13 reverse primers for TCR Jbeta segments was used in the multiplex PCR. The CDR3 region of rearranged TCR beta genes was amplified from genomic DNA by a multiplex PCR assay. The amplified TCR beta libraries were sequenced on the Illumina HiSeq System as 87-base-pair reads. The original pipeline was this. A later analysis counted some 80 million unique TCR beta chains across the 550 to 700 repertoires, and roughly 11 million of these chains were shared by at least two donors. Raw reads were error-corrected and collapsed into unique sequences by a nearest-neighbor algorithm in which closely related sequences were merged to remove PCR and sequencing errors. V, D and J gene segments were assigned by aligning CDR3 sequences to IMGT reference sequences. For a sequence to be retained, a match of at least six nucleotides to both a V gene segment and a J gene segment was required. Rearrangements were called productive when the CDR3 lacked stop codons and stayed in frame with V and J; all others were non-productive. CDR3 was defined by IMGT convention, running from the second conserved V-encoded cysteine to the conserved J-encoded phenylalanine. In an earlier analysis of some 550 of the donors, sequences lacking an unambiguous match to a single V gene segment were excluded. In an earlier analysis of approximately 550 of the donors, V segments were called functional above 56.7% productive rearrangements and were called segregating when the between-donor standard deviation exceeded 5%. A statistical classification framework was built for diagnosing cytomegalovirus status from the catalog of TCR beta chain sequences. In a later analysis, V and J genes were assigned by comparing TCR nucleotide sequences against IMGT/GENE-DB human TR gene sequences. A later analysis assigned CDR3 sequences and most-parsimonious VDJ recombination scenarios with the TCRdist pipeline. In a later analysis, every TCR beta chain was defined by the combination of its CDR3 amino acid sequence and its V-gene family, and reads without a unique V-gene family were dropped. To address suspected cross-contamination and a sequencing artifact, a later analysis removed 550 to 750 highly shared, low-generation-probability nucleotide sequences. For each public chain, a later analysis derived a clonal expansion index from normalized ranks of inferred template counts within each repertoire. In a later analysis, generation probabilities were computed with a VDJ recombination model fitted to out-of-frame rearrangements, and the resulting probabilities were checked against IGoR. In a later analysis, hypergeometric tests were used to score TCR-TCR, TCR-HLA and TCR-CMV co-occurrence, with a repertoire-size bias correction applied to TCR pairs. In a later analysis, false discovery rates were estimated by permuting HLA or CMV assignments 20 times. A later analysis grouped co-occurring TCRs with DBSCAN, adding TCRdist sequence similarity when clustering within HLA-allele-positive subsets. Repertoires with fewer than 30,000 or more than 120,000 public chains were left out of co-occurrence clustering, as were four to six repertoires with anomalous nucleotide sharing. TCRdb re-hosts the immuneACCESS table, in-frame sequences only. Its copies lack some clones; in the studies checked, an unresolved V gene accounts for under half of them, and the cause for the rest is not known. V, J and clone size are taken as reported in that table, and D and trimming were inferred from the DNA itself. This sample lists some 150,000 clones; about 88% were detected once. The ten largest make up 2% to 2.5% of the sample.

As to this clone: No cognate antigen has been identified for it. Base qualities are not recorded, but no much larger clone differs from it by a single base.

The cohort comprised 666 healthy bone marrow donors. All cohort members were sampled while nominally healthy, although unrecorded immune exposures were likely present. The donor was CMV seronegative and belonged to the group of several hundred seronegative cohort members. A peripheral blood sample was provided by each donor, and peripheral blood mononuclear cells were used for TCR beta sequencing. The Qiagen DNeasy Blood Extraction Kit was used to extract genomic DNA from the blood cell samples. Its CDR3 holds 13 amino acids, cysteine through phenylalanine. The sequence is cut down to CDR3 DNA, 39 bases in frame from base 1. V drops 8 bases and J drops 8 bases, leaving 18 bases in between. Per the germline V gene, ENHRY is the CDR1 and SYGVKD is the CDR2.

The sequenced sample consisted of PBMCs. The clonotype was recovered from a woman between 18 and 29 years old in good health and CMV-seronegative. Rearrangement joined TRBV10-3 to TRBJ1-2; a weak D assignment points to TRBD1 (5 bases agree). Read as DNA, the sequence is TGTGCCATCGGTAGCGGTTTGAGGGACGGCTACACCTTC. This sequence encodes CAIGSGLRDGYTF.